This TCR beta chain emerged from a study of graft-versus-host responses after intestinal transplantation. Study information: Multivisceral, liver-intestinal, or isolated intestinal transplants were performed in recipients. All recipients were given anti-thymocyte globulin induction, and tacrolimus and steroids were then administered for roughly three years.

Regarding the study as a whole: Declines in HvG clones occurring early post-transplant were associated with peak circulating GvH clone levels. The recipient marrow held GvH clones, and some of them showed up first in ileum or blood.

Measured with immunoSEQ multiplex PCR; TCRdb has only the in-frame clones, and not every one. In the table there are 80,000 to 100,000 clones, 85% to 95% of which are singletons. The germline V gene has CDR1 SGDLS and CDR2 YYNGEE. Germline trimming cut 2 bases from V and 6 bases from J; bases unmatched to any gene: 1. This CDR3 has 12 residues. Notes on this clone: The target antigen is unknown.

Sequences were derived from unstimulated CD8+ T cells sorted from spleen or lymph node cells, sampled before transplant. This TCR was recovered from a human donor who was the organ donor for an intestinal transplant. The chain joins TRBV9 to TRBJ1-1; TRBD1 matches at 7 bases. CDR3 sequence reads: CASSVTGAEAFF. As DNA, the CDR3 is TGTGCCAGCAGCGTCACAGGGGCTGAAGCTTTCTTT.